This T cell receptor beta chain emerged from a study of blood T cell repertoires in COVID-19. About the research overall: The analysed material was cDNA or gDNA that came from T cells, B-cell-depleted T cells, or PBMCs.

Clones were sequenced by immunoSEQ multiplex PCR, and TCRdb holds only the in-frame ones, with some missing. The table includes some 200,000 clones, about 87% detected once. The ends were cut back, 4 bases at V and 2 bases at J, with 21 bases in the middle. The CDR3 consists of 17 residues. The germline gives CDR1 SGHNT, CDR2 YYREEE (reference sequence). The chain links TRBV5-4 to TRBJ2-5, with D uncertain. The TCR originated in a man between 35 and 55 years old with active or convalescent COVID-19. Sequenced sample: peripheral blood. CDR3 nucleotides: TGTGCCAGCAGCCCGGCGCACGGAGACGTACGACAAGAGACCCAGTACTTC. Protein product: CASSPAHGDVRQETQYF.